Below, 7 T cell receptor beta chains from the same sample are listed, as sequenced in a study of cytomegalovirus exposure and HLA in healthy donors (TCRdb year 2017). The method behind the library was the immunoSEQ multiplex PCR assay. For the multiplex PCR, a mixture combining 60 forward primers for TCR Vbeta segments and 13 reverse primers for TCR Jbeta segments was used. The table comes from immuneACCESS by way of TCRdb, which keeps in-frame sequences with V and J called. Part of the clones is missing from these tables; in studies checked, under half for an unresolved V gene and the rest for unknown reasons. The sample yields 75,000 to 100,000 clones; 76% were counted once. Clones ranked in the top ten supply around 20% of the sample. Specimen: PBMCs. These receptors were obtained from a woman aged 60-75 years in good health and CMV-seropositive.

V is TRBV5-1 and J is TRBJ1-1; 9 bases align to TRBD1. The CDR3 has 16 residues. The germline gives CDR1 SGHRS, CDR2 YFSETQ. Unmatched junction bases numbered 8, after V lost 5 bases and J lost 0 bases. The CDR3 sequence is CASRRQGGHMNTEAFF. As DNA, the CDR3 is TGCGCCAGCAGACGACAGGGGGGACACATGAACACTGAAGCTTTCTTT.

This chain uses TRBV18 with TRBJ2-5; a weak D match, TRBD1 (5 bases). V lost 6 bases, J lost 5 bases, and 25 bases lay in between. There are 17 residues in the CDR3. From germline, CDR1 is KGHSH and CDR2 LQKENI. This chain's CDR3 is CASSQRLITDKRETQYF. In nucleotides, the CDR3 is TGTGCCAGCTCCCAACGCCTAATTACGGACAAGAGGGAGACCCAGTACTTC.

CDR3 in amino acids: CSVRGQGQYEQYF. The CDR3 coding sequence is TGCAGCGTTAGGGGGCAGGGACAGTACGAGCAGTACTTC. The V and J genes are TRBV29-1 and TRBJ2-7; 7 nucleotides align to TRBD1. CDR3 length equals 13 residues. The J segment lost 4 bases and the V segment lost 5 bases, leaving 8 bases of the junction unmatched. Germline lookup yields CDR1 SQVTM and CDR2 ANQGSEA.

The chain couples TRBV28 to TRBJ1-6, with TRBD1 as a possible D gene (6 bases). The CDR3 sequence is 14 residues long. V lost 7 bases and J 4 bases, leaving 11 bases between the germline ends. From germline, CDR1 is MDHEN and CDR2 SYDVKM. In DNA form, the CDR3 reads TGTGCCAGCATGGACAGTGGGTATAATTCACCCCTCCACTTT. Encoded protein: CASMDSGYNSPLHF.

This clone was observed a handful of times. The gene calls are TRBV7-8 and TRBJ1-1; no firm D call. The V and J ends lost 0 bases and 1 base respectively, with 6 bases between them. The CDR3 extends over 14 amino acids. CDR1 and CDR2 from the germline V gene are SGHVS and FQNEAQ. The CDR3 sequence is CASSLARANTEAFF. The DNA of the CDR3 is TGTGCCAGCAGCTTAGCGAGGGCGAACACTGAAGCTTTCTTT. The full variable domain, with the rest looked up from reference TRBV7-8 and TRBJ1-1, is GAGVSQSPRYKVAKRGQDVALRCDPISGHVSLFWYQQALGQGPEFLTYFQNEAQLDKSGLPSDRFFAERPEGSVSTLKIQRTQQEDSAVYLCASSLARANTEAFFGQGTRLTVV.

The rearrangement links TRBV2 to TRBJ1-5; D unclear. The CDR3 has 13 amino acids. V was cut by 3 bases and J by 3 bases, with 6 bases left in between. The germline V gene encodes CDR1 SNHLY and CDR2 FYNNEI. The CDR3 sequence: CASSEADNQPQHF. Here the CDR3 DNA reads TGTGCCAGCAGTGAGGCAGACAATCAGCCCCAGCATTTT.

The chain carries TRBV28 and TRBJ1-2; D is uncertain. Germline V gene sequence: CDR1 MDHEN, CDR2 SYDVKM. The CDR3 consists of 13 residues. V was shortened by 6 bases and J by 8 bases, with 16 bases between the two germline ends. CDR3 protein: CASRLPGLKGYTF. The CDR3 coding sequence is TGTGCCAGCAGGTTGCCTGGCTTGAAAGGCTACACCTTC.